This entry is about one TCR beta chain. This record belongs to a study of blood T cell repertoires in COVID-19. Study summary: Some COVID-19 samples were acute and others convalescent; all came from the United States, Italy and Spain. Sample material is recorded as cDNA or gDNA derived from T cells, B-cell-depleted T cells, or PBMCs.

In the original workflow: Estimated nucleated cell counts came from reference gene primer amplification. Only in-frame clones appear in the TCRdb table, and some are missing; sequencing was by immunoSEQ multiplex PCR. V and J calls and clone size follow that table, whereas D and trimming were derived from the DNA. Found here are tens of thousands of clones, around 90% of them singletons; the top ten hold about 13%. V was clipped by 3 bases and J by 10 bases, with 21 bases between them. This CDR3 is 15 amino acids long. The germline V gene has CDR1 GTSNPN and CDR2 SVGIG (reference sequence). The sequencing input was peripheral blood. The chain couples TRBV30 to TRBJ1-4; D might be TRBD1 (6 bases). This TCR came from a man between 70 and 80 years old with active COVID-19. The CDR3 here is CAWRPPGVVLGKLFF. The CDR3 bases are TGTGCCTGGAGGCCCCCAGGGGTAGTATTGGGAAAACTGTTTTTT. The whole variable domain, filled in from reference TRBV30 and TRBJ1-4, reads SQTIHQWPATLVQPVGSPLSLECTVEGTSNPNLYWYRQAAGRGLQLLFYSVGIGQISSEVPQNLSASRPQDRQFILSSKKLLLSDSGFYLCAWRPPGVVLGKLFFGSGTQLSVL.